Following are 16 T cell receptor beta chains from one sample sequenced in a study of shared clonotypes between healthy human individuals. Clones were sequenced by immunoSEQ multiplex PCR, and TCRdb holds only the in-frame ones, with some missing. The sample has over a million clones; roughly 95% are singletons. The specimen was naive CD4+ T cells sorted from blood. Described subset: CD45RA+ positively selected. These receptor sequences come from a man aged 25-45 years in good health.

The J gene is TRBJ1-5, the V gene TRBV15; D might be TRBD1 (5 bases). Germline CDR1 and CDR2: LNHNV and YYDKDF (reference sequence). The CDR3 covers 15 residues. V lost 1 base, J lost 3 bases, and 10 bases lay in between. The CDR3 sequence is CATSRAPGVNQPQHF. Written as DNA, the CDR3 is TGTGCCACCAGCAGAGCGCCGGGGGTCAATCAGCCCCAGCATTTT.

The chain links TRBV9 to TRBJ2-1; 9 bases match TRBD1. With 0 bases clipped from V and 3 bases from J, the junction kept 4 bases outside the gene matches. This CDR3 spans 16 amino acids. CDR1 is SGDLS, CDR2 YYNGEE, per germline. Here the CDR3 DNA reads TGTGCCAGCAGCGTAGCTACGACAGGGGGCTACAATGAGCAGTTCTTC. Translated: CASSVATTGGYNEQFF.

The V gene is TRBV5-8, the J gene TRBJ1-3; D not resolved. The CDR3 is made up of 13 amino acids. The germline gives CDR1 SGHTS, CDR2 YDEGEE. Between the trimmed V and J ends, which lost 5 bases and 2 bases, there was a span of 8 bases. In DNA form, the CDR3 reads TGTGCCAGCAGACAGTTTGCTGGAAACACCATATATTTT. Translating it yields CASRQFAGNTIYF. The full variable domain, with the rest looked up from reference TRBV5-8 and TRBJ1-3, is EAGVTQSPTHLIKTRGQQATLRCSPISGHTSVYWYQQALGLGLQFLLWYDEGEERNRGNFPPRFSGRQFPNYSSELNVNALELEDSALYLCASRQFAGNTIYFGEGSWLTVV.

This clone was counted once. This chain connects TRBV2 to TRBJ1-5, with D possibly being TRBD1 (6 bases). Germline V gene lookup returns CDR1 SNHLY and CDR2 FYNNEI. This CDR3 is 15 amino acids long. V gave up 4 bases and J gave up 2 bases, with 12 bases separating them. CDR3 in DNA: TGTGCCAGCAGTGTTACAGGGTCCGGCAATCAGCCCCAGCATTTT. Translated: CASSVTGSGNQPQHF.

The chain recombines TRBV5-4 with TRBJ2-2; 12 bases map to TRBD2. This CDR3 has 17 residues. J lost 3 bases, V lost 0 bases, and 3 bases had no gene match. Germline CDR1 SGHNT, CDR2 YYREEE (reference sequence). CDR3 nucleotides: TGTGCCAGCAGCTTGGGGACTAGCGGGACGTACACCGGGGAGCTGTTTTTT. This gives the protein CASSLGTSGTYTGELFF.

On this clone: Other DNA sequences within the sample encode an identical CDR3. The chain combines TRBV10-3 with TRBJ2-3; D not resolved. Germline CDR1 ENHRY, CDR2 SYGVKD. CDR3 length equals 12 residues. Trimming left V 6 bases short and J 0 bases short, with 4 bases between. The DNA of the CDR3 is TGTGCCATCAGCCCAAGCACAGATACGCAGTATTTT. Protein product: CAISPSTDTQYF.

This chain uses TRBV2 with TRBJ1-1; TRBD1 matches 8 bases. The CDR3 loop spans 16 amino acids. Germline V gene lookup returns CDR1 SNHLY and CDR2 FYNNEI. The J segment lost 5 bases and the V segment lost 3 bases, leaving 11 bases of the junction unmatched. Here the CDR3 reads CASSDPKQGARTEAFF. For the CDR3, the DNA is TGTGCCAGCAGTGATCCGAAGCAGGGGGCCCGGACTGAAGCTTTCTTT.

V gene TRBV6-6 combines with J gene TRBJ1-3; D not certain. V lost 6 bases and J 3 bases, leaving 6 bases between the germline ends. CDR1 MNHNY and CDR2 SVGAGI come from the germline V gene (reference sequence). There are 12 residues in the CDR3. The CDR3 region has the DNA TGTGCCAGCAGCCAACTTGGAAACACCATATATTTT. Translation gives CASSQLGNTIYF.

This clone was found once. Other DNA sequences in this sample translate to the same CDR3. For the CDR3, the DNA is TGTGCCAGCAGCTTAACTAGCGGCCAAGAGACCCAGTACTTC. Protein sequence: CASSLTSGQETQYF. V is TRBV11-3 and J is TRBJ2-5; 8 bases agree with TRBD2. Germline values: CDR1 SGHNT, CDR2 YENEEA. The CDR3 runs to 14 residues. J lost 1 base, V lost 2 bases, and 0 bases had no gene match. Filled out from reference TRBV11-3 and TRBJ2-5, the complete variable domain reads EAGVVQSPRYKIIEKKQPVAFWCNPISGHNTLYWYLQNLGQGPELLIRYENEEAVDDSQLPKDRFSAERLKGVDSTLKIQPAELGDSAVYLCASSLTSGQETQYFGPGTRLLVL.

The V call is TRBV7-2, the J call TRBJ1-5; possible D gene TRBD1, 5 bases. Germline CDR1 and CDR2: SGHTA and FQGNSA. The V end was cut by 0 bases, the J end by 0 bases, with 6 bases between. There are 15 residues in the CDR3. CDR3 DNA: TGTGCCAGCAGCTTAGCAGGGGTTAGCAATCAGCCCCAGCATTTT. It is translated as CASSLAGVSNQPQHF.

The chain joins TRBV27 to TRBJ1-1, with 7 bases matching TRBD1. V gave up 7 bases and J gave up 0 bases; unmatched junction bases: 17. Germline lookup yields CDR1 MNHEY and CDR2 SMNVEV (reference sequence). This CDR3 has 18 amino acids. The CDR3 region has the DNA TGTGCCAGCAACACCTTACGGGGGTCCGGGACAGTGAACACTGAAGCTTTCTTT. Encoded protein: CASNTLRGSGTVNTEAFF.

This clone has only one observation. This CDR3 reads CASSQLTSGTYEQYF. In DNA form, the CDR3 reads TGCGCCAGCAGCCAACTGACTAGCGGTACATACGAGCAGTACTTC. This chain links TRBV4-3 with TRBJ2-7, with TRBD2 matching 9 bases. This CDR3 has 15 amino acids. Germline V gene lookup returns CDR1 LGHNA and CDR2 YSLEER. The V segment lost 2 bases and the J segment 4 bases; nucleotides outside the gene matches: 6.

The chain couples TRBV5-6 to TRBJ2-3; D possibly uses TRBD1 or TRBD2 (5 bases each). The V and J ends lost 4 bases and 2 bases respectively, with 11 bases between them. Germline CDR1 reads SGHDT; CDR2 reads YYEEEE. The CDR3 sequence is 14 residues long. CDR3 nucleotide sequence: TGTGCCAGCAGCCCGGGGCCTAACACAGATACGCAGTATTTT. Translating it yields CASSPGPNTDTQYF.

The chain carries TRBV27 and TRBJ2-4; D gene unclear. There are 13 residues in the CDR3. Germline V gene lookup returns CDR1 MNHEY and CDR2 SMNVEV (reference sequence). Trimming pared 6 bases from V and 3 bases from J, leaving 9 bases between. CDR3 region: CASRDFGKNIQYF. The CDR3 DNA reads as TGTGCCAGCAGGGATTTCGGCAAAAACATTCAGTACTTC.

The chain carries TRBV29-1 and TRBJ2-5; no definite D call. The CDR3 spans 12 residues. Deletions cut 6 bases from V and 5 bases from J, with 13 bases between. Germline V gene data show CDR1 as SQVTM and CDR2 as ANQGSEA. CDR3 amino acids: CSVQPRRETQYF. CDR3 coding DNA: TGCAGCGTGCAACCACGTCGCGAGACCCAGTACTTC.

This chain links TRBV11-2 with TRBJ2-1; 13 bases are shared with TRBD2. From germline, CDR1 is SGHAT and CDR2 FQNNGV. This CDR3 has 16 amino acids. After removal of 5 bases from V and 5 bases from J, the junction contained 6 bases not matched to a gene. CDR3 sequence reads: CASSQSGTSGNNEQFF. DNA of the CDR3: TGTGCCAGCAGCCAGTCCGGGACTAGCGGGAACAATGAGCAGTTCTTC.